The 21 T cell receptor beta chains below were found in one sample sequenced in a study of shared clonotypes between healthy human individuals. Assay used: immunoSEQ multiplex PCR; TCRdb lists only in-frame clones, some missing. The table includes over a million clones, about 76% detected once. Sequenced input: memory CD4+ T cells sorted from blood. Subset specified: CD45RA-negative fraction. All receptors come from a young man in good health.

In its sample, this clone was seen a few times. Other DNA sequences of this sample code for an identical CDR3. The V and J genes are TRBV5-1 and TRBJ2-7, with 8 bases fitting TRBD2. The junction had 6 bases not matched to a gene; V was cut back by 0 bases and J by 4 bases. This CDR3 region has 15 residues. Germline CDR1 is SGHRS and CDR2 is YFSETQ. CDR3 in amino acids: CASSLAAGVSYEQYF. The CDR3 DNA is TGCGCCAGCAGCTTGGCAGCGGGAGTGAGTTACGAGCAGTACTTC.

The V gene is TRBV2, the J gene TRBJ1-5, with 7 bases fitting TRBD1. The J segment lost 2 bases and the V segment lost 7 bases, leaving 5 bases of the junction unmatched. The germline V gene encodes CDR1 SNHLY and CDR2 FYNNEI. The CDR3 runs to 14 residues. The CDR3 here is CASIIDRGNQPQHF. The CDR3 bases are TGTGCCAGCATCATCGACAGGGGCAATCAGCCCCAGCATTTT.

This chain links TRBV19 with TRBJ2-7, with no clear D. Trimming left V 4 bases short and J 2 bases short, with 9 bases between. This CDR3 spans 13 amino acids. Germline assignment: CDR1 LNHDA and CDR2 SQIVND (reference sequence). The CDR3 region is CASSSQDAYEQYF. The CDR3 nucleotides are TGTGCCAGTAGTAGTCAGGACGCCTACGAGCAGTACTTC.

The chain combines TRBV2 with TRBJ2-3; 11 bases are a match to TRBD2. The CDR3 length is 15 residues. The germline CDR1 and CDR2 sequences are SNHLY and FYNNEI. V lost 4 bases to trimming and J lost 4 bases; unmatched junction nucleotides: 4. The CDR3 spells CASSGPSGRSDTQYF. The DNA for the CDR3 is TGTGCCAGCAGTGGACCTAGCGGGAGGTCAGATACGCAGTATTTT.

This clone was recorded at least ten times. The rearrangement links TRBV7-6 to TRBJ2-3; 7 bases fit TRBD2. CDR1 and CDR2 from the germline V gene are SGHVS and FNYEAQ. The CDR3 totals 14 residues. The V and J ends lost 5 bases and 9 bases, in that order; junction bases with no gene match: 11. The CDR3 loop is CASSPPGRPNTQYF. The CDR3 coding sequence is TGTGCCAGCAGCCCTCCCGGGAGGCCAAACACGCAGTATTTT. The full variable domain, its missing parts supplied by reference TRBV7-6 and TRBJ2-3, is GAGVSQSPRYKVTKRGQDVALRCDPISGHVSLYWYRQALGQGPEFLTYFNYEAQQDKSGLPNDRFSAERPEGSISTLTIQRTEQRDSAMYRCASSPPGRPNTQYFGPGTRLTVL.

About this clone: Compared with germline, one end of the junction differs, possibly owing to a read error. The chain has TRBV27 and TRBJ2-7; D gene uncertain. CDR1 is MNHEY and CDR2 is SMNVEV in the germline V gene (reference sequence). This CDR3 comprises 13 residues. CDR3 sequence: CASSPRASSEQYF. The CDR3 region has the DNA TGTGCCAGCAGTCCACGGGCCTCCTCCGAGCAGTACTTC.

The chain has TRBV5-1 and TRBJ2-7, with a weak D call TRBD2 (5 bases). The germline V and J ends were trimmed by 1 base and 4 bases, with 18 bases remaining between them. Germline V gene data show CDR1 as SGHRS and CDR2 as YFSETQ. This CDR3 comprises 16 residues. CDR3 nucleotide sequence: TGCGCCAGCAGCTTGAGGCCGGGGTCGGTAGGGTACGAGCAGTACTTC. Amino acids: CASSLRPGSVGYEQYF.

The CDR3 protein is CASSALDRANYGYTF. CDR3 nucleotide sequence: TGTGCCAGCAGCGCGCTGGACCGAGCTAACTATGGCTACACCTTC. This chain joins TRBV9 and TRBJ1-2, with unresolved D. The CDR3 length is 15 residues. Germline CDR1 is SGDLS and CDR2 is YYNGEE. Trimming took 3 bases from V and 0 from J, leaving 12 bases between them.

The V gene is TRBV18, the J gene TRBJ2-7; 8 bases line up with TRBD1. Unmatched junction bases numbered 6, after V lost 5 bases and J lost 3 bases. CDR3 length: 14 amino acids. Germline CDR1 is KGHSH and CDR2 is LQKENI. The CDR3, as DNA: TGTGCCAGCTCAGCGGACAGGGCTATCTACGAGCAGTACTTC. It is translated as CASSADRAIYEQYF.

This clone was counted a few times. The J gene is TRBJ1-6, the V gene TRBV29-1; 7 bases line up with TRBD1. J gave up 6 bases and V 6 bases, and 5 bases lay outside the gene matches. Per germline, CDR1 SQVTM and CDR2 ANQGSEA. The CDR3 runs 13 residues. The CDR3 nucleotides read TGCAGCGTGGGGGACAGTGGTAATTCACCCCTCCACTTT. It yields the protein CSVGDSGNSPLHF. Based on the CDR3 plus reference TRBV29-1 and TRBJ1-6, the full variable domain is SAVISQKPSRDICQRGTSLTIQCQVDSQVTMMFWYRQQPGQSLTLIATANQGSEATYESGFVIDKFPISRPNLTFSTLTVSNMSPEDSSIYLCSVGDSGNSPLHFGNGTRLTVT.

The V call is TRBV5-1, the J call TRBJ2-3, with D possibly matching TRBD2 (6 bases). CDR3 length equals 13 residues. V was shortened by 7 bases and J by 5 bases, with 14 bases between the two germline ends. Germline V lookup: CDR1 SGHRS, CDR2 YFSETQ. The DNA for the CDR3 is TGCGCCAGCGCCAGGACGGGAGAAGATACGCAGTATTTT. As protein: CASARTGEDTQYF. Full variable domain (rest looked up from reference TRBV5-1 and TRBJ2-3): KAGVTQTPRYLIKTRGQQVTLSCSPISGHRSVSWYQQTPGQGLQFLFEYFSETQRNKGNFPGRFSGRQFSNSRSEMNVSTLELGDSALYLCASARTGEDTQYFGPGTRLTVL.

The chain is built from TRBV18 and TRBJ2-7; 7 nucleotides match TRBD2. In germline, CDR1 is KGHSH, CDR2 LQKENI. J gave up 4 bases and V 0 bases, and 6 bases lay outside the gene matches. This CDR3 spans 15 amino acids. For the CDR3, the DNA is TGTGCCAGCTCACCACCGGGCGGGGGAAGATACGAGCAGTACTTC. This codes for CASSPPGGGRYEQYF.

As for this clone: This CDR3 is also generated by other DNA sequences in the sample. This sequence joins TRBV30 and TRBJ2-7; D gene unclear. Trimming left V 0 bases short and J 3 bases short, with 6 bases between. Germline CDR1 GTSNPN, CDR2 SVGIG (reference sequence). The CDR3 is 12 amino acids. The CDR3, as DNA: TGTGCCTGGAGTGTCGGACGCTACGAGCAGTACTTC. It translates to CAWSVGRYEQYF. Variable domain in full (rest from reference TRBV30 and TRBJ2-7): SQTIHQWPATLVQPVGSPLSLECTVEGTSNPNLYWYRQAAGRGLQLLFYSVGIGQISSEVPQNLSASRPQDRQFILSSKKLLLSDSGFYLCAWSVGRYEQYFGPGTRLTVT.

The chain is built from TRBV19 and TRBJ1-1; 7 nucleotides match TRBD1. Germline V gene sequence: CDR1 LNHDA, CDR2 SQIVND (reference sequence). This CDR3 is 15 amino acids long. V shed 3 bases and J 4 bases; nucleotides not matched to a gene: 8. The CDR3 protein is CASSITWQGGTEAFF. For the CDR3, the DNA is TGTGCCAGTAGTATTACCTGGCAGGGGGGCACTGAAGCTTTCTTT.

The DNA of the CDR3 is TGCGCCAGCAGTCTGGCGGGATTCAGCTACGAGCAGTACTTC. It codes for CASSLAGFSYEQYF. This chain links TRBV10-2 with TRBJ2-7; D perhaps matches TRBD2 (6 bases). Germline V gives CDR1 WSHSY, CDR2 SAAADI. Trimming stripped 5 bases from V and 3 bases from J, with 14 bases between. This CDR3 has 14 amino acids.

In DNA form, the CDR3 reads TGTGCCAGCAGCCCTTGGGTCTCGACATATAGCAATCAGCCCCAGCATTTT. Translating gives CASSPWVSTYSNQPQHF. This rearrangement joins TRBV5-6 to TRBJ1-5; no reliable D call. The V gene lost 4 bases and the J gene lost 0 bases, with 17 bases spanning the gap. CDR1 is SGHDT, CDR2 YYEEEE, per germline. CDR3 length: 17 residues. Full variable domain (rest looked up from reference TRBV5-6 and TRBJ1-5): DAGVTQSPTHLIKTRGQQVTLRCSPKSGHDTVSWYQQALGQGPQFIFQYYEEEERQRGNFPDRFSGHQFPNYSSELNVNALLLGDSALYLCASSPWVSTYSNQPQHFGDGTRLSIL.

This rearrangement joins TRBV4-1 to TRBJ1-5, with D unresolved. Trimming stripped 4 bases from V and 0 bases from J, with 7 bases between. Germline assignment: CDR1 MGHRA and CDR2 YSYEKL. The CDR3 length is 14 residues. CDR3 amino acids: CASSPLRSNQPQHF. In nucleotides, the CDR3 is TGCGCCAGCAGCCCCCTGCGTAGCAATCAGCCCCAGCATTTT.

This chain joins TRBV15 and TRBJ2-6, with D unresolved. The V gene's germline CDR1 is LNHNV and CDR2 YYDKDF (reference sequence). V was cut by 4 bases and J by 2 bases, with 3 bases left in between. This CDR3 has 13 residues. DNA for the CDR3: TGTGCCACCAGCACGGCTGGGGCCAACGTCCTGACTTTC. Translating it yields CATSTAGANVLTF.

The chain has TRBV5-1 and TRBJ2-5; 11 positions match TRBD1. Germline CDR1 SGHRS, CDR2 YFSETQ. Trimming removed 3 bases from V and 5 bases from J; junction bases left unmatched: 6. The CDR3 covers 15 residues. DNA of the CDR3: TGCGCCAGCAGCTACGGGACAGGGGGTGGCGAGACCCAGTACTTC. Translation: CASSYGTGGGETQYF. Using reference TRBV5-1 and TRBJ2-5 for the parts outside the CDR3, the full variable domain is KAGVTQTPRYLIKTRGQQVTLSCSPISGHRSVSWYQQTPGQGLQFLFEYFSETQRNKGNFPGRFSGRQFSNSRSEMNVSTLELGDSALYLCASSYGTGGGETQYFGPGTRLLVL.

V is TRBV19 and J is TRBJ2-7; 7 bases match TRBD1. The trim removed 8 bases at V and 5 bases at J, leaving 9 bases unmatched. The length of the CDR3 is 13 residues. Germline V CDR1 and CDR2: LNHDA, SQIVND (reference sequence). The CDR3 coding sequence is TGTGCCAGTGGGACAGCCTCCCTGGACGAGCAGTACTTC. Encoded protein: CASGTASLDEQYF.

The CDR3 DNA reads TGTGCCAGCAGTTCGGACTCGCTGGGAGTCTACGAGCAGTACTTC. This sequence encodes CASSSDSLGVYEQYF. The V gene is TRBV27, the J gene TRBJ2-7; TRBD2 might be the D (5 bases). The CDR3 runs to 15 residues. Germline CDR1 is MNHEY and CDR2 is SMNVEV (reference sequence). V was shortened by 4 bases and J by 3 bases, with 16 bases between the two germline ends.